These 14 T cell receptor beta chains came from one sample sequenced in a study of cytomegalovirus exposure and HLA in healthy donors. The PCR made use of 60 Vbeta and 13 Jbeta primers. Generated by immunoSEQ multiplex PCR, the TCRdb table keeps only in-frame clones and is missing some. The table records roughly 120,000 clones, approximately 73% of them present only once. Sequenced sample: PBMCs. The receptors here all came from a man aged 55-75 years in good health and CMV-seropositive.

This chain uses TRBV30 with TRBJ2-3; D unclear. Germline lookup yields CDR1 GTSNPN and CDR2 SVGIG (reference sequence). V lost 0 bases and J 0 bases, leaving 10 bases between the germline ends. The CDR3 length is 15 residues. For the CDR3, the DNA is TGTGCCTGGAGTGTGGGTCAGACTAGCACAGATACGCAGTATTTT. Its translation: CAWSVGQTSTDTQYF. Variable domain in full (rest from reference TRBV30 and TRBJ2-3): SQTIHQWPATLVQPVGSPLSLECTVEGTSNPNLYWYRQAAGRGLQLLFYSVGIGQISSEVPQNLSASRPQDRQFILSSKKLLLSDSGFYLCAWSVGQTSTDTQYFGPGTRLTVL.

The V call is TRBV5-1, the J call TRBJ2-1; 9 nucleotides align to TRBD2. V lost 1 base to trimming and J lost 3 bases; unmatched junction nucleotides: 2. The CDR3 totals 15 residues. Germline V gene lookup returns CDR1 SGHRS and CDR2 YFSETQ. This CDR3 is CASSLSGGLYNEQFF. The CDR3, as DNA: TGCGCCAGCAGCTTGAGCGGGGGGCTCTACAATGAGCAGTTCTTC.

J is TRBJ2-5 and V is TRBV15; D possibly corresponds to TRBD2 (7 bases). The CDR3 has 13 amino acids. CDR1 is LNHNV and CDR2 is YYDKDF in the germline V gene (reference sequence). Trimming pared 5 bases from V and 9 bases from J, leaving 16 bases between. The CDR3 sequence is CATSWTGGRAQYF. The CDR3 nucleotides are TGTGCCACCAGCTGGACCGGGGGGCGCGCCCAGTACTTC.

V gene TRBV5-1 combines with J gene TRBJ2-1, with D possibly TRBD2 on 5 matching bases. CDR1 is SGHRS, CDR2 YFSETQ, per germline. The CDR3 consists of 16 residues. Deletions cut 1 base from V and 5 bases from J, with 16 bases between. CDR3 amino acids: CASSLSFGLRNNEQFF. The CDR3 DNA reads TGCGCCAGCAGCTTGTCTTTCGGACTCCGGAACAATGAGCAGTTCTTC.

This sequence joins TRBV5-4 and TRBJ2-7; no reliable D call. CDR1 is SGHNT, CDR2 YYREEE, per germline (reference sequence). Between the trimmed V and J ends, which lost 4 bases and 0 bases, there was a span of 11 bases. The length of the CDR3 is 14 residues. CDR3 bases: TGTGCCAGCAGCCCCCAACTTAGCTCCTACGAGCAGTACTTC. Its translation is CASSPQLSSYEQYF. Full variable domain (rest looked up from reference TRBV5-4 and TRBJ2-7): ETGVTQSPTHLIKTRGQQVTLRCSSQSGHNTVSWYQQALGQGPQFIFQYYREEENGRGNFPPRFSGLQFPNYSSELNVNALELDDSALYLCASSPQLSSYEQYFGPGTRLTVT.

The table lists this clone with a few counts. The CDR3 DNA reads as TGTGCCAGCAGCTTACGAGAACGCGCTGAAGCTTTCTTT. Protein: CASSLRERAEAFF. This chain connects TRBV11-3 to TRBJ1-1, with D uncertain. This CDR3 has 13 residues. V dropped 2 bases and J dropped 6 bases, with 10 bases sitting between them. Germline V gene sequence: CDR1 SGHNT, CDR2 YENEEA.

The table lists this clone with a few counts. The J gene is TRBJ1-1, the V gene TRBV2; tentative D call: TRBD1 (5 bases). There are 12 residues in the CDR3. The germline V gene encodes CDR1 SNHLY and CDR2 FYNNEI. V shed 5 bases and J shed 1 base, with 5 bases lying between them. DNA of the CDR3: TGTGCCAGCAGTACAGGGAACACTGAAGCTTTCTTT. This sequence encodes CASSTGNTEAFF.

The chain combines TRBV19 with TRBJ1-3; D is unresolved. Germline V gene lookup returns CDR1 LNHDA and CDR2 SQIVND (reference sequence). This CDR3 has 15 amino acids. Trimming took off 8 bases at V and 4 bases at J, with 18 bases between the two ends. CDR3 amino acids: CASARDPRVGNTIYF. As DNA, the CDR3 is TGTGCCAGTGCGCGAGATCCGAGGGTCGGAAACACCATATATTTT.

The rearrangement links TRBV28 to TRBJ1-5; 9 nucleotides agree with TRBD1. The germline V gene encodes CDR1 MDHEN and CDR2 SYDVKM. The V gene end was trimmed by 10 bases and the J gene end by 5 bases; junction bases not matched to a gene: 3. The CDR3 extends over 12 amino acids. The CDR3 DNA reads as TGTGCCACCGGACAGGGGCATCAGCCCCAGCATTTT. Translated, it gives CATGQGHQPQHF.

The chain uses TRBV6-1 and TRBJ1-5; no firm D call. CDR1 is MNHNS and CDR2 is SASEGT in the germline V gene. This CDR3 has 13 residues. V was cut by 8 bases and J by 0 bases, with 8 bases left in between. CDR3 DNA sequence: TGTGCCAGCTGCATCTATAGCAATCAGCCCCAGCATTTT. This encodes CASCIYSNQPQHF.

J is TRBJ2-5 and V is TRBV29-1, with D possibly TRBD1 on 6 matching bases. Germline CDR1 SQVTM, CDR2 ANQGSEA. V shed 3 bases and J shed 0 bases, with 17 bases lying between them. This CDR3 region has 16 residues. The CDR3 is CSVEMGATAYQETQYF. In DNA form, the CDR3 reads TGCAGCGTTGAGATGGGGGCCACGGCCTACCAAGAGACCCAGTACTTC.

The chain links TRBV19 to TRBJ2-3; D perhaps matches TRBD1 (5 bases). With 0 bases removed from V and 5 bases from J, the gap between germline ends came to 9 bases. This CDR3 comprises 14 residues. The germline V gene encodes CDR1 LNHDA and CDR2 SQIVND (reference sequence). The CDR3 reads CASSIDQGRDTQYF. Here the CDR3 DNA reads TGTGCCAGTAGTATAGATCAGGGCCGAGATACGCAGTATTTT.

The genes are TRBV6-5 and TRBJ1-2, with D tentatively TRBD1 (6 bases). The CDR3 is 10 residues long. Trimming pared 8 bases from V and 8 bases from J, leaving 9 bases between. Germline values: CDR1 MNHEY, CDR2 SVGAGI. The DNA for the CDR3 is TGTGCCAGCTACAGGGCGGGCTACACCTTC. Amino acids: CASYRAGYTF.

The chain is built from TRBV27 and TRBJ1-2, with D perhaps TRBD1 (6 bases). CDR1 and CDR2 (germline): MNHEY, SMNVEV (reference sequence). Trimming cost V 3 bases and J 8 bases, with 10 bases left between them. CDR3 length: 12 amino acids. This chain's CDR3 is CASSFRGAGYTF. CDR3 coding DNA: TGTGCCAGCAGTTTCAGGGGAGCGGGCTACACCTTC.